The subject of this entry is one T cell receptor (beta chain). Its antigen is not known. Germline V CDR1 and CDR2: SGHTA, FQGNSA. The CDR3 sequence is 16 residues long. With 0 bases clipped from V and 4 bases from J, the junction kept 7 bases outside the gene matches. This record comes from a study of cytomegalovirus exposure and HLA in healthy donors. Study-level points and caveats: 164 TCR beta chains were listed as cytomegalovirus-associated. Presence/absence analyses took donor sequencing depth as roughly uniform. Most CMV-associated TCR beta chains were later found to appear HLA-restricted.

PCR was performed using 60 Vbeta and 13 Jbeta primers. Only in-frame clones appear in the TCRdb table, and some are missing; sequencing was by immunoSEQ multiplex PCR. The data hold about 170,000 clones, with 73% observed a single time. The rearrangement links TRBV7-2 to TRBJ2-7, with 9 positions matching TRBD1. Specimen: PBMCs. This sequence originates from a woman between 18 and 30 years old in good health and CMV-seropositive. CDR3 DNA sequence: TGTGCCAGCAGCTTAGCAAAACAGGGGGCGTTATACGAGCAGTACTTC. This gives the protein CASSLAKQGALYEQYF.